Here is one T cell receptor beta chain with its context. Original handling: Reference gene primer amplification gave nucleated cell count estimates. TCRdb's table, derived via immunoSEQ multiplex PCR, lists solely in-frame clones and lacks some. That table supplies the V and J calls and clone size; D and trimming were determined from the DNA. Of about 210,000 clones detected, roughly nine tenths appear once; the ten largest clones hold about 0.72%. This entry comes from a study of blood T cell repertoires in COVID-19. The CDR3 sequence is 15 residues long. The germline V and J ends were trimmed by 6 bases and 2 bases, with 16 bases remaining between them. CDR1 and CDR2 from the germline V gene are MNHEY and SVGAGI.

V and J are TRBV6-5 and TRBJ1-2; D is perhaps TRBD1 (5 bases). This receptor was obtained from a woman in her 70s with acute or convalescent COVID-19. Sequencing was performed on peripheral blood. The CDR3 loop is CASSGRAGSNYGYTF. CDR3 in DNA: TGTGCCAGCAGCGGCAGGGCAGGGTCCAACTATGGCTACACCTTC.